This T cell receptor (beta chain) was obtained from a study of immune heterogeneity within non-small cell lung tumors. Germline V lookup: CDR1 MNHEY, CDR2 SVGAGI. CDR3 length: 16 amino acids. After removal of 0 bases from V and 2 bases from J, the junction contained 4 bases not matched to a gene. It was with 32 V and 13 J primers that multiplex PCR amplified TCR beta CDR3. Using its own MiXCR run on the multiplex PCR reads, TCRdb lists one record per CDR3 protein. The sample yields 2,000 to 2,500 distinct CDR3 sequences, roughly 34% seen once. With around 550 ng used per sample, the template was genomic DNA from bulk tumor. Every primary tumor yielded several biopsies, spaced far apart, that were taken during surgery. Undergoing curative surgery were patients whose non-small cell lung cancer was untreated and newly diagnosed.

The sequencing sample was made of lung tumor tissue. The rearrangement links TRBV6-5 to TRBJ2-3, with 8 bases matching TRBD2. The clonotype was recovered from a man between 65 and 85 years old with non-small cell lung cancer. CDR3 amino acids: CASSYSSGGYTDTQYF. In DNA form, the CDR3 reads TGTGCCAGCAGTTACTCGTCGGGGGGGTACACAGATACGCAGTATTTT.